This T cell receptor beta chain is from a study of OX40 agonist ivuxolimab in advanced cancers. Study background: Participants averaged 60 years of age (range about 23 to 79) and were 82.7% male. Study-wide results and limits: CD4+ T cells averaged fewer expanded clones than CD8+ T cells. Among expanded peripheral T cells, antigen specificity went undetermined.

Only in-frame clones appear in the TCRdb table, and some are missing; sequencing was by immunoSEQ multiplex PCR. The table records tens of thousands of clones, approximately 86% of them present only once. Germline CDR1 reads SGHVS; CDR2 reads FNYEAQ. This CDR3 region has 17 residues. The junction had 13 bases not matched to a gene; V was cut back by 4 bases and J by 8 bases. On this clone itself: Its antigen is unidentified.

The V and J genes are TRBV7-6 and TRBJ2-3, with TRBD2 matching 12 bases. The sample consisted of CD4+ or CD8+ T cells sorted from blood, taken in a trial of the OX40 agonist ivuxolimab. The sequence derives from an adult with an advanced solid tumor such as melanoma, head and neck, liver or kidney cancer. CDR3 residues: CASSSFLGLAGLSTQYF. In DNA, the CDR3 is TGTGCCAGCAGCTCCTTTCTTGGACTAGCGGGACTTTCTACGCAGTATTTT.